This T cell receptor (beta chain) comes out of a study of blood T cell repertoires in COVID-19 (TCRdb year 2020). Some background on the complete study: Collaborator samples came from the United States, Italy and Spain and covered acute and convalescent phases of COVID-19. The prospective study material was composed of cDNA or gDNA derived from T cells, B-cell-depleted T cells, or PBMCs. Deeply sampled blood TCRbeta repertoires from subjects exposed to, actively infected with, or recovered from COVID-19 were included in the dataset. The repertoires were released in a freely available public database intended as a resource for research on the immune response to SARS-CoV-2. Samples were obtained from the ongoing ImmuneRACE study (first 160 participants) and from 1,254 subjects provided by 6 global collaborators. Nearly every sample came with metadata listing a de-identified subject ID, COVID-19 status, age in years and sex. HLA class I and class II types, where available, came from metadata supplied by the sample provider rather than from assay-based typing.

General study outcomes and caveats: Clinical and demographic metadata were provided uncurated, with the amount varying by source and participant.

With respect to this clone: There is no known antigen for this receptor. One end of the junction varies from germline; a read error may be responsible.

CDR1 LGHDT and CDR2 YNNKEL were looked up in the germline V gene (reference sequence). The CDR3 runs 12 amino acids, cysteine and phenylalanine included. The CDR3 DNA has 36 bases and is translated from base 1. The immunoSEQ Assay, a bias-controlled multiplex PCR, was used to amplify TCRbeta CDR3 regions from genomic DNA. As for the authors' bioinformatics: Within the assay, amplification of reference gene primers was used to estimate how many nucleated cells each sample contained. To quantify the absolute abundance of each unique TCRbeta CDR3 rearrangement, sequence reads were collapsed and filtered. Productive Simpson clonality was computed per sample as the square root of Simpson's diversity index over productive rearrangements. Here the immuneACCESS table is served through TCRdb, limited to in-frame sequences with V and J called. Missing clones are a known gap in these copies; in checked studies unresolved V genes cover under half, and the rest lacks a known reason. V and J calls and clone size are as listed in that table; D and trimming were resolved from the DNA. The sample yields roughly 200,000 clones; 85% were counted once. The ten largest clones represent about 19% of the sample.

Participants in the prospective study were aged about 18 to 95 years, lived in more than 20 United States geographic areas, and enrolled through a virtual design. To assign participants to cohorts, the prospective study relied on clinical history that participants themselves reported in a screening survey and a study questionnaire. Recovered participants in ImmuneRACE Cohort 3 were defined as having two consecutive negative NP/OP PCR tests, clearance from a healthcare professional, or resolution of symptoms. In the prospective study, whole blood, serum and a nasopharyngeal or oropharyngeal swab were collected from each participant by mobile phlebotomists. Prospective study participants could optionally give additional blood draws and questionnaires over a roughly two-month period. Before DNA extraction, blood samples from the prospective study were shipped at room temperature or frozen.

The chain uses TRBV3-1 (or the pseudogene TRBV3-2) and TRBJ2-7, and TRBD1 matches 8 of the central bases. The receptor was isolated from a middle-aged man who had recovered from COVID-19. The sample taken for sequencing was PBMCs or T cells enriched from blood (not recorded which). The DNA sequence is given as TGTGCCAGCAGCCAAGGGGGACAGGCCGAGGTATTC. It is translated as CASSQGGQAEVF.